This TCR beta chain comes out of a study of CD8 T cells in Susac syndrome. Random hexamers were used to reverse transcribe an amount of roughly 0.45 to 1 ug RNA. TCRdb passed the immunoSEQ multiplex PCR reads through MiXCR, listing each CDR3 protein once. This repertoire shows 71,000 or so distinct CDR3 sequences, nearly 96% found once; its top ten account for 0.11%. The V gene end was trimmed by 5 bases and the J gene end by 0 bases; junction bases not matched to a gene: 7. Looked up from germline, CDR1 is SGHRS and CDR2 is YFSETQ. The CDR3 loop spans 15 amino acids. Negative isolation was used for CD8+ and CD4+ T cells, and FACS enrichment was applied to TEMRA cells.

This chain uses TRBV5-1 with TRBJ1-1; 7 bases fit TRBD1. Source material: CD4+ T cells from PBMCs. This TCR derives from a human donor with multiple sclerosis. Here the CDR3 DNA reads TGCGCCAGCAGGCCCGAACAGGGGCTGAACACTGAAGCTTTCTTT. This gives the protein CASRPEQGLNTEAFF.